This TCR beta chain is drawn from a study of T-cell memory formation after mild COVID-19. Study summary: Clusters of TCRs were largely donor specific. Notes on the study in general: Clones contracting day 15 to 85 were balanced CD4/CD8; later expanders leaned CD4+. CD4+ contracting clones were mainly CM and EM; CD8+ ones, EMRA.

A note on this clonotype: Its antigen remains unidentified.

After 5'RACE with constant-segment primers, TCR alpha and TCR beta cDNA libraries carrying sample barcodes and UMIs were obtained. Using its own MiXCR run on the 5' RACE reads, TCRdb lists one record per CDR3 protein. Of 350,000 to 450,000 distinct CDR3 sequences in the sample, approximately 29% were seen once. The origin of this receptor is an adult woman who had mild COVID-19 (a few samples of this study predate the infection). Cell type and time point are not known. Specimen: PBMCs or a T cell subset sorted from them (not recorded which).

The CDR3 coding sequence is TGCGCCAGCAGCCAGGGACTAGCGGGGATATACGAGCAGTACTTC. Residues: CASSQGLAGIYEQYF. The chain joins TRBV4-1 to TRBJ2-7; the match to TRBD2 covers 13 bases. J gave up 4 bases and V 3 bases, and 3 bases lay outside the gene matches. CDR1 is MGHRA, CDR2 YSYEKL, per germline. The CDR3 contains 15 residues.